This entry lists 28 T cell receptor beta chains sequenced from one sample in a study of cytomegalovirus exposure and HLA in healthy donors. PCR used 60 Vbeta primers and 13 Jbeta primers. TCRdb keeps only in-frame clones here, not all; method: immunoSEQ multiplex PCR. The table has about 150,000 clones, about 76% seen once. Input material: PBMCs. Receptor source: a man under 40 in good health and CMV-seropositive.

The V call is TRBV18, the J call TRBJ2-5; D unclear. This CDR3 region has 12 residues. The V end lost 6 bases, the J end lost 4 bases, and 9 bases lay between the germline ends. The germline CDR1 and CDR2 sequences are KGHSH and LQKENI. CDR3 nucleotide sequence: TGTGCCAGCTCTGAGGAGAGAGAGACCCAGTACTTC. Protein: CASSEERETQYF.

V and J are TRBV13 and TRBJ1-1, with TRBD1 as a possible D gene (5 bases). Germline V gene lookup returns CDR1 PRHDT and CDR2 FYEKMQ (reference sequence). The CDR3 consists of 16 residues. Trimming pared 3 bases from V and 3 bases from J, leaving 17 bases between. The CDR3 spells CASSFREGTGDTEAFF. In nucleotides, the CDR3 is TGTGCCAGCAGCTTCAGGGAGGGGACTGGGGACACTGAAGCTTTCTTT.

With respect to this clone: The same CDR3 also results from other DNA sequences found in this sample. This chain links TRBV2 with TRBJ2-7, with TRBD1 matching over 7 bases. Germline V lookup: CDR1 SNHLY, CDR2 FYNNEI. V lost 9 bases and J lost 0; bases outside the gene matches: 5. CDR3 length: 13 amino acids. The DNA of the CDR3 is TGTGCCAGTGGGACAGTGAGCTCCTACGAGCAGTACTTC. This encodes CASGTVSSYEQYF.

This clone was seen a handful of times. V gene TRBV7-9 combines with J gene TRBJ2-1; 8 bases agree with TRBD1. From germline, CDR1 is SEHNR and CDR2 FQNEAQ (reference sequence). The CDR3 loop spans 15 amino acids. J lost 9 bases, V lost 8 bases, and 15 bases had no gene match. CDR3 protein: CASGKDRANLFEQFF. The CDR3 DNA is TGTGCCAGCGGAAAGGACAGGGCTAATTTGTTTGAGCAGTTCTTC.

The V call is TRBV28, the J call TRBJ2-7, with 10 bases fitting TRBD2. The CDR3 totals 16 residues. V gave up 9 bases and J gave up 1 base; unmatched junction bases: 12. Germline-derived CDR1 and CDR2 are MDHEN and SYDVKM. The CDR3 DNA is TGTGCCAGTGGTTCAATAGCGGGAGGTACTTCCTACGAGCAGTACTTC. Translated, it gives CASGSIAGGTSYEQYF.

The rearrangement joins TRBV18 to TRBJ2-5; the D is unclear. Germline CDR1 KGHSH, CDR2 LQKENI. The CDR3 loop spans 13 amino acids. V lost 2 bases, J lost 1 base, and 5 bases lay in between. The CDR3 here is CASSPSVQETQYF. CDR3 sequence (DNA): TGTGCCAGCTCACCATCGGTCCAAGAGACCCAGTACTTC.

This clone was found many times. This same CDR3 is encoded by further DNA sequences in the sample. This chain uses TRBV30 with TRBJ1-5, with 8 nucleotides matching TRBD1. Trimming at V came to 4 bases and at J to 0 bases, leaving 2 bases not matched to a gene. Germline V gene data show CDR1 as GTSNPN and CDR2 as SVGIG (reference sequence). The CDR3 extends over 14 amino acids. CDR3 protein: CAWNRGNSNQPQHF. For the CDR3, the DNA is TGTGCCTGGAACAGGGGGAATAGCAATCAGCCCCAGCATTTT.

The chain has TRBV6-5 and TRBJ2-6; D remains ambiguous. The CDR3 spans 12 residues. Germline V lookup: CDR1 MNHEY, CDR2 SVGAGI. The V end lost 10 bases, the J end lost 0 bases, and 4 bases lay between the germline ends. DNA for the CDR3: TGTGCCACGTACTCTGGGGCCAACGTCCTGACTTTC. This translates into CATYSGANVLTF.

This chain links TRBV19 with TRBJ2-2, with D perhaps TRBD1 (6 bases). The CDR3 loop spans 15 amino acids. Trimming took 6 bases from V and 2 from J, leaving 13 bases between them. Germline V gene data show CDR1 as LNHDA and CDR2 as SQIVND (reference sequence). The CDR3 nucleotides are TGTGCCAGTAGCAACCGGGACACCAACACCGGGGAGCTGTTTTTT. It codes for CASSNRDTNTGELFF.

The chain uses TRBV6-1 and TRBJ1-1; D perhaps matches TRBD1 (6 bases). The V gene lost 7 bases and the J gene lost 1 base, with 10 bases spanning the gap. The CDR3 is 13 residues long. Germline lookup yields CDR1 MNHNS and CDR2 SASEGT. CDR3 DNA: TGTGCCAGCAAATCGACAGGGAACACTGAAGCTTTCTTT. Translation gives CASKSTGNTEAFF.

The chain couples TRBV5-1 to TRBJ1-1; perhaps TRBD1 as D (5 bases). CDR1 and CDR2 from the germline V gene are SGHRS and YFSETQ. Trimming left V 1 base short and J 1 base short, with 14 bases between. The CDR3 has 16 amino acids. In nucleotides, the CDR3 is TGCGCCAGCAGCTTGTTCGGGGGTGGGAGGAACACTGAAGCTTTCTTT. The encoded protein is CASSLFGGGRNTEAFF.

This sequence joins TRBV4-2 and TRBJ1-1, with no clear D. Trimming shortened V by 5 bases and J by 0 bases, and 4 bases separated the two germline ends. Germline CDR1 is LGHNA and CDR2 is YNFKEQ. The length of the CDR3 is 12 residues. CDR3 protein: CASSAVNTEAFF. The CDR3 bases are TGTGCCAGCAGCGCGGTGAACACTGAAGCTTTCTTT.

V gene TRBV4-2 combines with J gene TRBJ1-3, with D unclear. The CDR3 loop spans 15 amino acids. The germline V gene encodes CDR1 LGHNA and CDR2 YNFKEQ. The V and J ends lost 0 bases and 4 bases respectively, with 10 bases between them. The DNA for the CDR3 is TGTGCCAGCAGCCAAGATTTATCCAGGGGAAACACCATATATTTT. Protein: CASSQDLSRGNTIYF.

The V gene is TRBV13, the J gene TRBJ1-1, with 8 bases identical to TRBD1. Germline CDR1 is PRHDT and CDR2 is FYEKMQ (reference sequence). The CDR3 runs to 15 residues. Unmatched junction bases numbered 5, after V lost 5 bases and J lost 0 bases. The CDR3 here is CASSTRTGMNTEAFF. The CDR3 bases are TGTGCCAGCAGCACTCGGACAGGGATGAACACTGAAGCTTTCTTT.

The genes are TRBV19 and TRBJ1-3; 10 bases line up with TRBD1. The V segment lost 5 bases and the J segment 4 bases; nucleotides outside the gene matches: 2. Germline V gene data show CDR1 as LNHDA and CDR2 as SQIVND (reference sequence). This CDR3 spans 14 amino acids. The CDR3 spells CASSGTGDGNTIYF. The CDR3 coding sequence is TGTGCCAGTAGTGGGACAGGGGACGGAAACACCATATATTTT.

The chain links TRBV7-2 to TRBJ1-1; D uncertain. V lost 4 bases and J 5 bases, leaving 14 bases between the germline ends. Looked up from germline, CDR1 is SGHTA and CDR2 is FQGNSA. The CDR3 is made up of 14 amino acids. Written as DNA, the CDR3 is TGTGCCAGCAGCTCCCCAAGTAGGAGGACTGAAGCTTTCTTT. Encoded protein: CASSSPSRRTEAFF.

The chain combines TRBV7-3 with TRBJ2-3; TRBD2 matches at 10 bases. Germline V lookup: CDR1 SGHTA, CDR2 FQGTGA. The CDR3 covers 16 residues. Trimming at V came to 2 bases and at J to 1 base, leaving 3 bases not matched to a gene. The CDR3 DNA follows: TGTGCCAGCAGCTTACAAACTAGCGGGGGCACAGATACGCAGTATTTT. This encodes CASSLQTSGGTDTQYF.

The chain couples TRBV6-6 to TRBJ1-4; D remains unclear. CDR3 length: 13 residues. Trimming left V 2 bases short and J 7 bases short, with 8 bases between. Germline V lookup: CDR1 MNHNY, CDR2 SVGAGI (reference sequence). CDR3 region: CASSYPAVEKLFF. CDR3 coding DNA: TGTGCCAGCAGTTACCCGGCGGTTGAAAAACTGTTTTTT.

This clone was recorded a few times. The chain combines TRBV28 with TRBJ1-4, with 7 bases fitting TRBD1. The germline V gene has CDR1 MDHEN and CDR2 SYDVKM. This CDR3 spans 15 amino acids. V lost 2 bases, J lost 3 bases, and 3 bases stayed unmatched. The CDR3 protein is CASSLEGAANEKLFF. The CDR3 bases are TGTGCCAGCAGTTTAGAGGGGGCGGCTAATGAAAAACTGTTTTTT.

The rearrangement links TRBV27 to TRBJ1-1, with D unclear. CDR1 MNHEY and CDR2 SMNVEV come from the germline V gene (reference sequence). V lost 8 bases and J 4 bases, leaving 14 bases between the germline ends. The CDR3 runs 13 residues. CDR3 sequence: CASSWTGGTEAFF. CDR3 in DNA: TGTGCCAGCTCATGGACCGGAGGCACTGAAGCTTTCTTT.

DNA of the CDR3: TGTGCCAGCAGTTTGGGGGAGGGGGGTCCTATGTACTATGGCTACACCTTC. The encoded protein is CASSLGEGGPMYYGYTF. The V gene is TRBV27, the J gene TRBJ1-2; perhaps TRBD1 as D (6 bases). V was trimmed by 3 bases and J by 3 bases, leaving 20 bases between them. The CDR3 is made up of 17 amino acids. Germline CDR1 is MNHEY and CDR2 is SMNVEV (reference sequence).

The V and J genes are TRBV4-1 and TRBJ2-2; tentatively, D is TRBD2 (5 bases). CDR1 and CDR2 (germline): MGHRA, YSYEKL. V was clipped by 4 bases and J by 2 bases, with 8 bases between them. CDR3 length equals 14 residues. DNA of the CDR3: TGCGCCAGCAGCCCGGACTCTAACACCGGGGAGCTGTTTTTT. Amino acids: CASSPDSNTGELFF.

The chain couples TRBV29-1 to TRBJ1-1; no clear D. This CDR3 comprises 11 residues. The germline V gene encodes CDR1 SQVTM and CDR2 ANQGSEA. Trimming pared 4 bases from V and 4 bases from J, leaving 7 bases between. The CDR3 nucleotides read TGCAGCGTTGGGCAGGTCACTGAAGCTTTCTTT. This codes for CSVGQVTEAFF.

Comments on this clone: The identical CDR3 is also encoded by other nucleotide sequences in the sample. The chain recombines TRBV5-1 with TRBJ2-1; 11 bases are shared with TRBD2. The CDR3 runs to 15 residues. Trimming cost V 3 bases and J 4 bases; bases outside gene matches: 3. Germline values: CDR1 SGHRS, CDR2 YFSETQ. The CDR3 DNA is TGCGCCAGCAGCTCCGGGACTAGCGGTTACAATGAGCAGTTCTTC. It is translated as CASSSGTSGYNEQFF.

The chain links TRBV2 to TRBJ2-5; 7 positions match TRBD1. The V segment lost 7 bases and the J segment 2 bases; nucleotides outside the gene matches: 4. CDR1 SNHLY and CDR2 FYNNEI come from the germline V gene. The CDR3 has 13 amino acids. The CDR3 DNA reads TGTGCCAGCATCCGGGACAGACAAGAGACCCAGTACTTC. It encodes CASIRDRQETQYF.

The chain carries TRBV11-2 and TRBJ2-2; perhaps TRBD1 as D (6 bases). CDR3 length: 16 amino acids. Trimming removed 2 bases at V and 1 base at J, with 11 bases between. CDR1 and CDR2 from the germline V gene are SGHAT and FQNNGV. The CDR3 loop is CASSLKGRGNTGELFF. The DNA of the CDR3 is TGTGCCAGCAGCTTAAAGGGCAGGGGGAACACCGGGGAGCTGTTTTTT. Combining the CDR3 with reference TRBV11-2 and TRBJ2-2 gives the whole variable domain EAGVAQSPRYKIIEKRQSVAFWCNPISGHATLYWYQQILGQGPKLLIQFQNNGVVDDSQLPKDRFSAERLKGVDSTLKIQPAKLEDSAVYLCASSLKGRGNTGELFFGEGSRLTVL.

Concerning this clone itself: An end of the junction does not agree with germline; a read error may underlie this. The same CDR3 also results from other DNA sequences found in this sample. The chain links TRBV9 to TRBJ1-5; D remains ambiguous. CDR1 and CDR2 (germline): SGDLS, YYNGEE. This CDR3 is built from 15 residues. This CDR3 is CASSINAAGNQPQHF. The CDR3 DNA sequence: TGTGCCAGCAGCATTAATGCGGCGGGTAATCAGCCTCAGCATTTT.

The rearrangement links TRBV6-5 to TRBJ2-7; 7 bases agree with TRBD2. This CDR3 comprises 15 residues. Trimming took 0 bases from V and 4 from J; bases not matched to a gene: 6. From germline, CDR1 is MNHEY and CDR2 SVGAGI. CDR3 region: CASSYSPGLQYEQYF. CDR3 DNA sequence: TGTGCCAGCAGTTACTCACCGGGACTACAATACGAGCAGTACTTC.